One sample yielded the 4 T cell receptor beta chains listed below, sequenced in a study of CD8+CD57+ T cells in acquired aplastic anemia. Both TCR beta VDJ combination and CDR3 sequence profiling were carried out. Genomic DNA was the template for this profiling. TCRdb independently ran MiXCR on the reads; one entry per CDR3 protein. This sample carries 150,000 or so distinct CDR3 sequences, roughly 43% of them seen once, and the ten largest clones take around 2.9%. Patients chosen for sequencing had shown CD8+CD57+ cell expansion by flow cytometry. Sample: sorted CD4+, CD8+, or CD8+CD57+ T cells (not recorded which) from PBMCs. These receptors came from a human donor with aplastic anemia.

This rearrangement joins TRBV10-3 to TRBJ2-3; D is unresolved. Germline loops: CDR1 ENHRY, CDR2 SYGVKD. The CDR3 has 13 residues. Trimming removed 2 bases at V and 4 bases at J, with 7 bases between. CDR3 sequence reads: CAISEGIPDTQYF. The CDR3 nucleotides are TGTGCCATCAGTGAGGGGATCCCAGATACGCAGTATTTT.

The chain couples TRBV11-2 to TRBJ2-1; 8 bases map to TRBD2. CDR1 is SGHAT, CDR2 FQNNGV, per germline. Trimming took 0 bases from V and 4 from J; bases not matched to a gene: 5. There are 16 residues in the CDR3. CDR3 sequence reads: CASSLDQSGGYNEQFF. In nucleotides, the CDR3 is TGTGCCAGCAGCTTAGATCAGAGCGGGGGTTACAATGAGCAGTTCTTC.

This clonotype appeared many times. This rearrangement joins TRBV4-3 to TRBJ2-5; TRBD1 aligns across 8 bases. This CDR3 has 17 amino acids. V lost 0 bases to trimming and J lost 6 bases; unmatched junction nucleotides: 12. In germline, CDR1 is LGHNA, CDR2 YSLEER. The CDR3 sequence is CASSQERIGQGAKTQYF. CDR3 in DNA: TGCGCCAGCAGCCAAGAGAGGATCGGCCAGGGGGCGAAGACCCAGTACTTC.

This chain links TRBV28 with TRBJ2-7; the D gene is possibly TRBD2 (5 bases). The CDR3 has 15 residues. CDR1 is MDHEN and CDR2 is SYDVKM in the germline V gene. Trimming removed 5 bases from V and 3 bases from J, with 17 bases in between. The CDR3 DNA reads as TGTGCCAGCAGTAAACCGGGATCTACTTACTACGAGCAGTACTTC. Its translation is CASSKPGSTYYEQYF.